What follows are 2 T cell receptor beta chains derived from one specimen sequenced in a study of OX40 agonist ivuxolimab in advanced cancers. Sequenced by immunoSEQ multiplex PCR; TCRdb stores in-frame clones only, minus some. The sample includes about 77,000 clones, roughly 84% of them seen just once. The sample was CD4+ or CD8+ T cells sorted from blood, taken in a trial of the OX40 agonist ivuxolimab. The receptors stem from an adult with an advanced solid tumor such as melanoma, head and neck, liver or kidney cancer.

The CDR3 loop reads CASSILAKNIQYF. In DNA, the CDR3 is TGTGCCAGTAGTATACTAGCCAAAAACATTCAGTACTTC. The chain combines TRBV19 with TRBJ2-4; no definite D call. The V gene lost 2 bases and the J gene lost 0 bases, with 2 bases spanning the gap. Germline V lookup: CDR1 LNHDA, CDR2 SQIVND (reference sequence). This CDR3 comprises 13 residues.

J is TRBJ1-5 and V is TRBV27; no firm D call. V lost 5 bases to trimming and J lost 3 bases, with 11 bases between them. Germline CDR1 MNHEY, CDR2 SMNVEV (reference sequence). The CDR3 totals 14 residues. The CDR3 coding sequence is TGTGCCAGCAGTCCGGCCAACCTCAATCAGCCCCAGCATTTT. Its protein product is CASSPANLNQPQHF.